The entry below describes one T cell receptor (beta chain). This record comes from a study of blood T cell repertoires in COVID-19. The CDR3 runs 15 residues. Between the trimmed V and J ends, which lost 1 base and 7 bases, there was a span of 14 bases. Germline lookup yields CDR1 MGHRA and CDR2 YSYEKL. The authors' processing: The authors estimated nucleated cell counts from reference gene primer amplification. Some clones are missing from TCRdb's copy, which holds only in-frame ones; the method was immunoSEQ multiplex PCR. Clone size and the V and J calls come from that table; the DNA yielded D and trimming. Of 250,000 to 350,000 clones in the sample, about 86% were seen once.

Material: peripheral blood. The rearrangement joins TRBV4-1 to TRBJ2-1, with D perhaps matching TRBD2 (5 bases). This clonotype was obtained from a person aged 70 to 80 with COVID-19, enrolled during active disease. CDR3 nucleotides: TGCGCCAGCAGCCAAGTGACTACCATGGGAAATGAGCAGTTCTTC. Translating it yields CASSQVTTMGNEQFF.